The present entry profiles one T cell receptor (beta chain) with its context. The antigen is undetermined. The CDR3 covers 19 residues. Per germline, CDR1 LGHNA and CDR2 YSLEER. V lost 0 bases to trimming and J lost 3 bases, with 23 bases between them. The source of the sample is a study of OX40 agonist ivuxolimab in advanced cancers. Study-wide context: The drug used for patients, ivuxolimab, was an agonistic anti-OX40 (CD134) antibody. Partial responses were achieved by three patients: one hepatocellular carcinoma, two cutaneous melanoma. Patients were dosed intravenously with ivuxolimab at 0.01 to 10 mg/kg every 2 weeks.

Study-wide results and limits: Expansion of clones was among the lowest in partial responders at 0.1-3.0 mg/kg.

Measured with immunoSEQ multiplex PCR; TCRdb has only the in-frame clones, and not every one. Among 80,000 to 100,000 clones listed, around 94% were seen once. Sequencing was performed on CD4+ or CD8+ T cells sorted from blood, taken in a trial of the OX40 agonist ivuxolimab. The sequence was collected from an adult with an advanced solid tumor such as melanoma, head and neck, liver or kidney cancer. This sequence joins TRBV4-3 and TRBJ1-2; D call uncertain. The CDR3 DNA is TGCGCCAGCAGCCAAGATAGGAGGGCGGGCGGGCGCGATGACTATGGCTACACCTTC. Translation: CASSQDRRAGGRDDYGYTF.